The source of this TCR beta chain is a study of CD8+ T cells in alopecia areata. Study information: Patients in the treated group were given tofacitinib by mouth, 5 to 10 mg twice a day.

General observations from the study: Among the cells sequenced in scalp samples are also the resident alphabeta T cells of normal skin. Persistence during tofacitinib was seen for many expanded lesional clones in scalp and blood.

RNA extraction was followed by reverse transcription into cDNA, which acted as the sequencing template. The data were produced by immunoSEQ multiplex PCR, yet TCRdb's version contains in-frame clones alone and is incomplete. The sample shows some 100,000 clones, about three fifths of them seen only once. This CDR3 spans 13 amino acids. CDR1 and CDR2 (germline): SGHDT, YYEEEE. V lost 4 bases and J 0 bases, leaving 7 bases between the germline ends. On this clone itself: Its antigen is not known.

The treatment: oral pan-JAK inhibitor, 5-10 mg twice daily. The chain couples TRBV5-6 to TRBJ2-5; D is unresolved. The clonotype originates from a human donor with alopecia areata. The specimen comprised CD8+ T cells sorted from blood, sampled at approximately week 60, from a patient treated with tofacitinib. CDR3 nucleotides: TGTGCCAGCAGCCGGAAGTACCAAGAGACCCAGTACTTC. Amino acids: CASSRKYQETQYF. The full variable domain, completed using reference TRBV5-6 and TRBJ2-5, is DAGVTQSPTHLIKTRGQQVTLRCSPKSGHDTVSWYQQALGQGPQFIFQYYEEEERQRGNFPDRFSGHQFPNYSSELNVNALLLGDSALYLCASSRKYQETQYFGPGTRLLVL.